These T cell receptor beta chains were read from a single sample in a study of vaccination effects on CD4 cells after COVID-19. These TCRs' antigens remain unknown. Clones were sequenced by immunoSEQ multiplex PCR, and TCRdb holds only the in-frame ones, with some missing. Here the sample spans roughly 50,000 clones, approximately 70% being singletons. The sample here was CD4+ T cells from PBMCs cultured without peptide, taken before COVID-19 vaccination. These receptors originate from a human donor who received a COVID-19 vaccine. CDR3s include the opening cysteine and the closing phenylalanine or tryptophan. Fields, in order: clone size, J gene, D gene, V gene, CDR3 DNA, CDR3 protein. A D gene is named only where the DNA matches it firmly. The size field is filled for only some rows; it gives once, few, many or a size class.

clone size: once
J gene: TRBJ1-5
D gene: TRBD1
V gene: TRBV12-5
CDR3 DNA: TGTGCTAGTGGTTTATCAACGCTGGGACAGGTATATAGCAATCAGCCCCAGCATTTT
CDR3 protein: CASGLSTLGQVYSNQPQHF

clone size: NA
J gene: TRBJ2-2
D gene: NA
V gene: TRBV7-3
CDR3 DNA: TGTGCCAGCAGCCCAGACACCGGGGAGCTGTTTTTT
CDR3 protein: CASSPDTGELFF

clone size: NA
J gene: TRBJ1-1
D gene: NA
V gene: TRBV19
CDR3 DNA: TGTGCCAGTAGTTCTTCCGGGACGGGGAACACTGAAGCTTTCTTT
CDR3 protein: CASSSSGTGNTEAFF

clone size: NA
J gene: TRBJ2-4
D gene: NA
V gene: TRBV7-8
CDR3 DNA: TGTGCCAGCAGCCAACCGGGACCCATTCAGTACTTC
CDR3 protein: CASSQPGPIQYF

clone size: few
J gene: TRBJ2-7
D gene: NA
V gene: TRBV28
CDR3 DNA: TGTGCCAGCAGTTTCAGGGTGTCGTACGAGCAGTACTTC
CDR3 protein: CASSFRVSYEQYF

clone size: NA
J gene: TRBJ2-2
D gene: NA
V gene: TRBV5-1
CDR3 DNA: TGCGCCAGCAACCGAGGGGGCACCGGGGAGCTGTTTTTT
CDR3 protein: CASNRGGTGELFF

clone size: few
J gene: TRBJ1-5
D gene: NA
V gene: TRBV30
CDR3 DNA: TGTGCCTGGAGTGTATTATCCCAGCCCCAGCATTTT
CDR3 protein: CAWSVLSQPQHF

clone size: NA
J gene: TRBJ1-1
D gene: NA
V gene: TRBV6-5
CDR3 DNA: TGTGCCAGCAATTTAGGGGGAGACATCACTGAAGCTTTCTTT
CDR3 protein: CASNLGGDITEAFF

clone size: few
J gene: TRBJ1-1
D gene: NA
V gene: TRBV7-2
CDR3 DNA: TGTGCCAGCAGCTTCGTGAACACTGAAGCTTTCTTT
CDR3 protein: CASSFVNTEAFF

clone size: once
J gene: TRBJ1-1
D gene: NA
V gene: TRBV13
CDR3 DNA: TGTGCCAGCAGCCCTTGGGGGGAGCCGAACACTGAAGCTTTCTTT
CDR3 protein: CASSPWGEPNTEAFF

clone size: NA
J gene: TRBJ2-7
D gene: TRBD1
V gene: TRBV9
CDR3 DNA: TGTGCCAGCAGCGTAGAGACAGGGGGTAGGGCCGAGCAGTACTTC
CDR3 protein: CASSVETGGRAEQYF

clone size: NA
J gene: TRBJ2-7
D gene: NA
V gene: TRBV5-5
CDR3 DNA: TGTGCCAGCAGCTTGGCCCCAGGGAACGAGCAGTACTTC
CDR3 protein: CASSLAPGNEQYF

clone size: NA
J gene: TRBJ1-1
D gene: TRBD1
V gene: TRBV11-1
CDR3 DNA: TGTGCCAGCAGCGTAGGGACAGGGGCCTTGGAAACTGAAGCTTTCTTT
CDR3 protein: CASSVGTGALETEAFF

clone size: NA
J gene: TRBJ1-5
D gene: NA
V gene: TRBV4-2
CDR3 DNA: TGTGCCAGCAGCCCAGGGATGGGACAGCCCCAGCATTTT
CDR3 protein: CASSPGMGQPQHF

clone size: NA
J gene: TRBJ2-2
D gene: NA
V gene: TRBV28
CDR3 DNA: TGTGCCAGCAGTTTATGGTCGGTGAAGGGCACCGGGGAGCTGTTTTTT
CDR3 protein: CASSLWSVKGTGELFF

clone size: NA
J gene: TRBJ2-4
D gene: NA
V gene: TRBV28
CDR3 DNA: TGTGCCAGCGCACCTCCGACGGGTGCCAAAAACATTCAGTACTTC
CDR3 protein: CASAPPTGAKNIQYF

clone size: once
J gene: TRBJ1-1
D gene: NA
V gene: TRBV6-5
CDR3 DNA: TGTGCCAGCAAGATTGAAACGGGGCCGAACACTGAAGCTTTCTTT
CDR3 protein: CASKIETGPNTEAFF

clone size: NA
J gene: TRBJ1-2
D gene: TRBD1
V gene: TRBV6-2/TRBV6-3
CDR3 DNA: TGTGCCAGCAGCCCAGGGGGCTTCTATGGCTACACCTTC
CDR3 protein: CASSPGGFYGYTF